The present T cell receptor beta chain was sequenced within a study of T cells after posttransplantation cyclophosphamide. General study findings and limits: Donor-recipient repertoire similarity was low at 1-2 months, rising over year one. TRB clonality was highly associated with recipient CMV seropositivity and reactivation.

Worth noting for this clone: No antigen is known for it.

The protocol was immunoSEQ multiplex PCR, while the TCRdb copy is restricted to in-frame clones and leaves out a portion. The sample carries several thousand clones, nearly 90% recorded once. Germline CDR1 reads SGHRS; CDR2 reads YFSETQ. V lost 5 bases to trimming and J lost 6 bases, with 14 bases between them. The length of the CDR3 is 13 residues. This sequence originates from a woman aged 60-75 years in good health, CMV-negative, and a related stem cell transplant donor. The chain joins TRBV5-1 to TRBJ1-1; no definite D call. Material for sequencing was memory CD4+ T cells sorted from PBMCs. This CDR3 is CASRRTGGAEAFF. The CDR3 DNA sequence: TGCGCCAGCAGAAGAACGGGCGGGGCTGAAGCTTTCTTT.